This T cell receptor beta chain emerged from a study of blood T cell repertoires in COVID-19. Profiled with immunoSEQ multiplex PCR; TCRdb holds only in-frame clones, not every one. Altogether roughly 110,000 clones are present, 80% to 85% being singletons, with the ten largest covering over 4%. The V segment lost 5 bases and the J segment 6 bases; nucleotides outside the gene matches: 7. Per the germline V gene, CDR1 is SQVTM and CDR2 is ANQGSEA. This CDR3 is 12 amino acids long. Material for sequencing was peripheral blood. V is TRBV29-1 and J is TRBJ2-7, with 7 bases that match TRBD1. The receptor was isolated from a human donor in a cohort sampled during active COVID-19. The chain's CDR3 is CSVLGGTGEQYF. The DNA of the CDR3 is TGCAGCGTTTTAGGGGGCACCGGCGAGCAGTACTTC.